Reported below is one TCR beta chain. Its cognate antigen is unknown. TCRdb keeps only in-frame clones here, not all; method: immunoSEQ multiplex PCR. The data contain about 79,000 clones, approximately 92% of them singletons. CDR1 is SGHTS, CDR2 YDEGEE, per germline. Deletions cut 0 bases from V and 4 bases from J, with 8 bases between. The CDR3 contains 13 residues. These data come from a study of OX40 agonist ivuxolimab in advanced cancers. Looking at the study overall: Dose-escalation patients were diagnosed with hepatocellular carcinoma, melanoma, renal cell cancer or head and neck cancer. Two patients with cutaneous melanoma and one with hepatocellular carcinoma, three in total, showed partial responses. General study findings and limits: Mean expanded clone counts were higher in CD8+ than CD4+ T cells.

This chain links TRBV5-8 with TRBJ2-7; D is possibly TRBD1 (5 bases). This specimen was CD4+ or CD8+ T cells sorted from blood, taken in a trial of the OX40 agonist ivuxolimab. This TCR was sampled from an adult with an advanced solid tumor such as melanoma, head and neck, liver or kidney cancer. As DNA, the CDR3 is TGTGCCAGCAGCTTGGTGGGGCGGTACGAGCAGTACTTC. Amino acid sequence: CASSLVGRYEQYF.